What follows is one TCR beta chain and its context. Its antigen is currently unknown. Treatment given: over 15 received Ad26.COV2.S at low or high dose, single or two shots; about 5 received placebo; per-sample allocation not given. Day 63 after the first injection of vaccine or placebo was the sampling time. This sample is drawn from a study of Ad26.COV2.S vaccination and SARS-CoV-2 variants. The wider study: In the COV1001 trial, the donor was in the Ad26.COV2.S arm.

V gave up 3 bases and J gave up 5 bases; unmatched junction bases: 8. Germline assignment: CDR1 SGHNT and CDR2 YYREEE (reference sequence). CDR3 length equals 15 residues. The protocol was immunoSEQ multiplex PCR, while the TCRdb copy is restricted to in-frame clones and leaves out a portion. The sample includes roughly 380,000 clones, 88% of them seen just once. General study points: Vaccine recipients had higher spike-specific TCR breadth than placebo recipients.

The rearrangement uses TRBV5-4 and TRBJ2-7, with 10 nucleotides matching TRBD1. The sequence was obtained from a person between 18 and 60 years old who received the Ad26.COV2.S COVID-19 vaccine or a placebo. The material was peripheral blood, obtained in a trial of Ad26.COV2.S vaccine versus placebo. The CDR3 bases are TGTGCCAGCAGCTCAAAGACAGGGGGCATCCACGAGCAGTACTTC. Amino acids: CASSSKTGGIHEQYF.